The rows below give T cell receptor beta chains drawn from one sample of a study of blood T cells in healthy people across ages. Each CDR3 protein gets one entry after TCRdb re-called the 5' RACE reads with MiXCR. This repertoire shows 1.5 million to 2 million distinct CDR3 sequences, 30% to 35% found once; its top ten account for roughly 12%. Material: blood. The receptors here all came from a woman aged 25 to 39 in good health. Each CDR3 is given with its conserved first and last residue. D genes are given only for firm matches. Size is stated for part of the rows, as once, few or many counts, or as a class when the clone is expanded.

TRBJ2-1	many	TRBV5-1	TRBD2	TGCGCCAGCAGCTCCCGACTAGCGGGAGGTAACTTCAATGAGCAGTTCTTC	CASSSRLAGGNFNEQFF
TRBJ2-7	few	TRBV29-1	TRBD2	TGCACTAATACTGATGGGACTAGCGGGACCTACGAGCAGTACTTC	CTNTDGTSGTYEQYF
TRBJ2-7	many	TRBV5-1	NA	TGCGCCAGCAGCGGGAGGCCGGGACAGCCGCTCGAGCAGTACTTC	CASSGRPGQPLEQYF
TRBJ2-1	NA	TRBV7-8	NA	TGTGCCAGCAGCCTTATCCAAGGGGCGGGGACCTACAATGAGCAGTTCTTC	CASSLIQGAGTYNEQFF
TRBJ2-1	NA	TRBV27	NA	TGTGCCAGCAGTTCCGCGGACGTCTTGGCCTACAATGGGCAGTTCTTC	CASSSADVLAYNGQFF
TRBJ2-1	few	TRBV5-1	TRBD2	TGCGCCAGCAGCCCCGACAGGACTAGCGGGGGGGATGAGCAGTTCTTC	CASSPDRTSGGDEQFF
TRBJ2-5	few	TRBV10-2	NA	TGCGCCAGCAGTAACGGGAGAAAGGAGACCCAGTACTTC	CASSNGRKETQYF
TRBJ1-2	NA	TRBV7-2	NA	TGTGCCAGCAGCTCCCGGACCAGTCTCATGAAGGCGTATGGCTACACCTTC	CASSSRTSLMKAYGYTF
TRBJ2-1	NA	TRBV29-1	NA	TGCAGCACTGAGGGGACCCCGGCGAATGAGCAGTTCTTC	CSTEGTPANEQFF
TRBJ2-3	NA	TRBV11-2	NA	TGTGCCAGCAGCCCAGTCGGGGCCGATACGCAGTATTTT	CASSPVGADTQYF
TRBJ1-5	few	TRBV6-1	NA	TGTGCCAGCAGTGATTGGGGGGGCAATCAGCCCCAGCATTTT	CASSDWGGNQPQHF
TRBJ1-5	NA	TRBV15	NA	TGTGCCACCAGTCCCCTTGGGGGAGGCAATCAGCCCCAGCATTTT	CATSPLGGGNQPQHF
TRBJ2-3	many	TRBV11-2	TRBD1	TGTGCCAGCAGCTTCGGGACAGGGAACACAGATACGCAGTATTTT	CASSFGTGNTDTQYF
TRBJ2-1	NA	TRBV12-3/TRBV12-4	TRBD2	TGTGCCAGCTTAGCAACTAGCGAGGAGCAGGTTTTC	CASLATSEEQVF
TRBJ2-3	NA	TRBV7-8	TRBD2	TGTGCCAGCAGCTCCTCCGGGACTAGCGGGAGGTTAGACACAGATACGCAGTATTTT	CASSSSGTSGRLDTDTQYF
TRBJ2-7	NA	TRBV14	NA	TGTGCCAGCAGGCGGCAGGGGAGCCGCGAGCAGTACTTC	CASRRQGSREQYF
TRBJ2-1	NA	TRBV6-1	TRBD2	TGTGCCAGCAGTGAATTCCTAGCGGGAGGGAATGAGCAGTTCTTC	CASSEFLAGGNEQFF
TRBJ1-1	few	TRBV6-1	NA	TGTGCCAGCAGTGAATCAATGATAACTGAAGCTTTCTTT	CASSESMITEAFF
TRBJ1-4	NA	TRBV27	NA	TGTGCCAGCAGTCCACCCTTTATCTCGGGGCGTCGGAATGAAAAACTGTTTTTT	CASSPPFISGRRNEKLFF
TRBJ1-5	NA	TRBV10-3	NA	TGTGCCATCAGTGAGTCGTGGGGAGGGGGGAATCAGCCCCAGCATTTT	CAISESWGGGNQPQHF
TRBJ2-3	NA	TRBV11-2	TRBD2	TGTGCCAGCAGCATTCTTCGGGGGAGGGTCACAGATACGCAGTATTTT	CASSILRGRVTDTQYF
TRBJ1-1	NA	TRBV7-9	NA	TGTGCCAGCAGCTATTACGGAGAGAACACTGAAGCTTTCTTT	CASSYYGENTEAFF
TRBJ2-7	few	TRBV24-1	NA	TGTGCCACCAGTGATCCTCCTCGGGACGAGCAGTACTTC	CATSDPPRDEQYF
TRBJ1-2	NA	TRBV4-2	TRBD1	TGTGCCAGCAGCCAAGACCAGGGGGCTCGCTATGGCTACACCTTC	CASSQDQGARYGYTF
TRBJ2-7	NA	TRBV13	NA	TGTGCCAGCAGCGGCCCCGGGTTCGAGCAGTACTTC	CASSGPGFEQYF
TRBJ2-1	NA	TRBV20-1	TRBD2	TGCAGTGCTAGAGCTAGCGGGAGGAACCCTAATGAGCAGTTCTTC	CSARASGRNPNEQFF
TRBJ1-2	NA	TRBV7-2	TRBD1	TGTGCCAGCAGTCAAACAGGGGATGGCTATGGCTACACCTTC	CASSQTGDGYGYTF
TRBJ2-7	NA	TRBV20-1	NA	TGCAGTGCTAGGTGGGACTACGAGCAGTACTTC	CSARWDYEQYF
TRBJ1-5	NA	TRBV2	NA	TGTGCCAGCAGTGCTCAGGGTGGTAGTCAGCCCCAGCATTTT	CASSAQGGSQPQHF
TRBJ1-6	NA	TRBV21-1	NA	TGTGCCAGCAGCCTCCCGGGACGGAAAAATTCACCCCTCCACTTT	CASSLPGRKNSPLHF
TRBJ2-1	NA	TRBV4-1	TRBD1	TGCGCCAGCAGCCAAGATCCGGGACAGGCGAGTTACAATGAGCAGTTCTTC	CASSQDPGQASYNEQFF
TRBJ2-7	NA	TRBV6-5	NA	TGTGCCAGCAGAAAGGGACGGGAAATCTCCTACGAGCAGTACTTC	CASRKGREISYEQYF
TRBJ2-3	NA	TRBV4-2	NA	TGTGCCAGCAGCCAAGGGGGGCCCTCGGAGCCCACCGATACGCAGTATTTT	CASSQGGPSEPTDTQYF